Listed below are T cell receptor beta chains from one sample, sequenced in a study of T cells in Graves' hyperthyroidism and ophthalmopathy. TCRdb used MiXCR to reprocess the multiplex PCR reads, holding one entry per CDR3 protein. The sample has about 360,000 distinct CDR3 sequences; roughly 13% are singletons. The sample was blood. The receptors were sampled from a woman between 18 and 30 years old with Graves' hyperthyroidism. Each CDR3 is given with its conserved first and last residue. A D gene is named only where the DNA matches it firmly. Part of the rows lack a size; the others show once, few, many or a class for expanded clones.

size	V	J	D	length	CDR3	DNA
few	TRBV4-1	TRBJ2-1	-	17	CASSQERFGGPRDEQFF	TGCGCCAGCAGCCAAGAGAGGTTCGGGGGGCCGCGTGATGAGCAGTTCTTC
many	TRBV6-1	TRBJ1-2	TRBD1	14	CASSTSGTGAGYTF	TGTGCCAGCAGTACCTCCGGGACAGGGGCTGGCTACACCTTC
many	TRBV7-8	TRBJ2-5	TRBD2	15	CASSLAGTSYETQYF	TGTGCCAGCAGCTTGGCCGGGACTAGCTATGAGACCCAGTACTTC
-	TRBV5-5	TRBJ1-3	-	14	CASSLAYGVDTIYF	TGTGCCAGCAGCTTGGCGTATGGGGTAGACACCATATATTTT
many	TRBV28	TRBJ1-6	-	15	CASILLRGGDSPLHF	TGTGCCAGCATTCTCCTGCGGGGAGGTGATTCACCCCTCCACTTT
many	TRBV18	TRBJ1-1	-	16	CASSPEEGGMNTEAFF	TGTGCCAGCTCACCAGAGGAGGGGGGAATGAACACTGAAGCTTTCTTT
many	TRBV19	TRBJ1-1	-	15	CASGIALTANTEAFF	TGTGCCAGCGGTATAGCCCTGACAGCGAACACTGAAGCTTTCTTT
many	TRBV9	TRBJ1-1	TRBD1	16	CASSVAPGTGNTEAFF	TGTGCCAGCAGCGTAGCTCCAGGGACAGGGAACACTGAAGCTTTCTTT
-	TRBV30	TRBJ2-5	TRBD2	16	CAWSVGSGTDRETQYF	TGTGCCTGGAGTGTGGGTAGCGGGACGGACCGGGAGACCCAGTACTTC
-	TRBV4-2	TRBJ1-1	-	13	CASSSAGGPEAFF	TGTGCCAGCAGCAGTGCCGGGGGCCCTGAAGCTTTCTTT
many	TRBV7-2	TRBJ1-1	TRBD1	14	CASSVQGEYTEAFF	TGTGCCAGCAGCGTACAGGGGGAGTACACTGAAGCTTTCTTT
many	TRBV3-1	TRBJ2-3	TRBD1	16	CASSPYKGQNTDTQYF	TGTGCCAGCAGCCCCTACAAGGGACAGAACACAGATACGCAGTATTTT
many	TRBV27	TRBJ1-2	TRBD1	15	CASSLSPGTVKGYTF	TGTGCCAGCAGTTTATCGCCGGGGACAGTTAAAGGCTACACCTTC
few	TRBV19	TRBJ1-5	TRBD1	14	CASSGQGTNQPQHF	TGTGCCAGTTCCGGACAGGGAACTAATCAGCCCCAGCATTTT
-	TRBV7-8	TRBJ2-3	-	18	CASSFSPTGSRARDTQYF	TGTGCCAGCAGCTTCTCTCCCACAGGGTCCCGGGCCAGAGATACGCAGTATTTT
few	TRBV19	TRBJ2-1	-	11	CASSGRNEQFF	TGTGCCAGTAGTGGCAGGAATGAGCAGTTCTTC
many	TRBV20-1	TRBJ1-1	-	10	CSAKNTEAFF	TGCAGTGCTAAGAACACTGAAGCTTTCTTT
many	TRBV24-1	TRBJ1-2	-	13	CATSDQDYYGYTF	TGTGCCACCAGTGACCAGGACTACTATGGCTACACCTTC
-	TRBV19	TRBJ2-1	-	13	CASSIGTVNEQFF	TGTGCCAGTAGTATAGGGACGGTCAATGAGCAGTTCTTC
-	TRBV6-1	TRBJ1-1	-	15	CASTPPGAANTEAFF	TGTGCCAGCACACCCCCGGGCGCGGCGAACACTGAAGCTTTCTTT
-	TRBV4-1	TRBJ1-6	-	19	CASSQEGQTRGYINSPLHF	TGCGCCAGCAGCCAAGAGGGTCAAACGAGGGGGTACATTAATTCACCCCTCCACTTT
many	TRBV28	TRBJ2-7	-	16	CASSAIRQYPSYEQYF	TGTGCCAGCAGTGCGATCAGACAGTACCCCTCCTACGAGCAGTACTTC
few	TRBV5-6	TRBJ2-7	-	13	CASSSRGVYEQYF	TGTGCCAGCAGCTCCAGGGGGGTCTACGAGCAGTACTTC
many	TRBV18	TRBJ1-4	-	15	CASSLAGRSKGKLFF	TGTGCCAGCTCCCTCGCGGGACGGAGTAAAGGGAAACTGTTTTTT
many	TRBV6-5	TRBJ2-1	TRBD1	15	CASSYRQGIYNEQFF	TGTGCCAGCAGTTACCGACAGGGAATCTACAATGAGCAGTTCTTC
many	TRBV10-2	TRBJ2-7	TRBD2	16	CASSLGSGGFYGEQYF	TGCGCCAGCAGTTTGGGAAGCGGGGGGTTTTACGGGGAGCAGTACTTC
-	TRBV4-3	TRBJ2-1	-	15	CASSRPPSRVNEQFF	TGCGCCAGCAGCCGCCCCCCATCAAGGGTCAATGAGCAGTTCTTC
many	TRBV20-1	TRBJ2-2	TRBD2	16	CSARGTSGVNTGELFF	TGCAGTGCTAGAGGGACTAGCGGGGTGAACACCGGGGAGCTGTTTTTT
many	TRBV29-1	TRBJ1-1	TRBD1	12	CSVADRVTEAFF	TGCAGCGTTGCCGACAGGGTCACTGAAGCTTTCTTT
many	TRBV9	TRBJ1-5	TRBD1	16	CARSEGQSYSNQPQHF	TGTGCCAGATCGGAGGGACAGAGTTATAGCAATCAGCCCCAGCATTTT
many	TRBV4-2	TRBJ1-1	-	14	CASSQDMTNTEAFF	TGTGCCAGCAGCCAAGACATGACGAACACTGAAGCTTTCTTT
few	TRBV20-1	TRBJ1-1	-	15	CSATPRDLGDTEAFF	TGCAGTGCTACACCCCGGGACCTGGGGGACACTGAAGCTTTCTTT
many	TRBV7-8	TRBJ2-5	-	15	CASSHRGERGETQYF	TGTGCCAGCAGCCATAGGGGGGAACGGGGAGAGACCCAGTACTTC
-	TRBV5-6	TRBJ2-7	-	14	CASSLGQVTYEQYF	TGTGCCAGCAGCTTGGGACAAGTAACCTACGAGCAGTACTTC
few	TRBV7-2	TRBJ2-1	TRBD2	18	CASSLDGGEDTLYNEQFF	TGTGCCAGCAGCTTAGACGGGGGGGAGGATACACTCTACAATGAGCAGTTCTTC
-	TRBV7-3	TRBJ1-5	TRBD1	20	CASSLRGSRQGGMWDQPQHF	TGTGCCAGCAGCTTAAGGGGATCCAGACAGGGGGGGATGTGGGATCAGCCCCAGCATTTT
many	TRBV27	TRBJ2-1	TRBD2	15	CASSLIAGGYNEQFF	TGTGCCAGCAGTTTAATAGCGGGGGGTTACAATGAGCAGTTCTTC
-	TRBV6-2/TRBV6-3	TRBJ2-3	-	16	CASSSGDLSSTDTQYF	TGTGCCAGCAGTTCGGGGGACCTGTCTAGCACAGATACGCAGTATTTT
many	TRBV18	TRBJ1-1	-	15	CASSETRESNTEAFF	TGTGCCAGCTCCGAGACGAGGGAGTCAAACACTGAAGCTTTCTTT
many	TRBV7-2	TRBJ2-1	-	15	CASSLGFLGDNEQFF	TGTGCCAGCAGCTTAGGATTTCTGGGAGACAATGAGCAGTTCTTC
many	TRBV12-3/TRBV12-4	TRBJ2-7	-	15	CASSLGGTVSYEQYF	TGTGCCAGCAGTTTAGGAGGGACCGTATCCTACGAGCAGTACTTC
many	TRBV29-1	TRBJ2-1	-	13	CSVEREYFHEQFF	TGCAGCGTTGAACGGGAGTACTTCCATGAGCAGTTCTTC
many	TRBV28	TRBJ2-2	-	14	CASKLGSATGELFF	TGTGCCAGCAAATTGGGGTCGGCCACCGGGGAGCTGTTTTTT
-	TRBV7-9	TRBJ1-6	-	12	CASSSIDSPLHF	TGTGCCAGCAGCTCCATAGATTCACCCCTCCACTTT
few	TRBV5-4	TRBJ2-1	-	14	CASSFLGSDTEQFF	TGTGCCAGCAGCTTCCTGGGGTCGGATACTGAGCAGTTCTTC
few	TRBV5-8	TRBJ1-4	-	13	CASSLGTKGKLFF	TGTGCCAGCAGCTTGGGGACTAAGGGAAAACTGTTTTTT
-	TRBV28	TRBJ2-5	-	14	CASSLVLGFETQYF	TGTGCCAGCAGCTTAGTCTTAGGGTTTGAGACCCAGTACTTC
few	TRBV5-6	TRBJ1-2	-	14	CASSLWHRDGGYTF	TGTGCCAGCAGCTTATGGCACAGGGATGGTGGCTACACCTTC
many	TRBV11-2	TRBJ1-5	-	14	CASSLVRRNQPQHF	TGTGCCAGCAGCTTAGTTCGGCGCAATCAGCCCCAGCATTTT
few	TRBV7-3	TRBJ2-1	TRBD2	15	CASSPGTSGVDEQFF	TGTGCCAGCAGCCCGGGGACTAGCGGGGTTGATGAGCAGTTCTTC